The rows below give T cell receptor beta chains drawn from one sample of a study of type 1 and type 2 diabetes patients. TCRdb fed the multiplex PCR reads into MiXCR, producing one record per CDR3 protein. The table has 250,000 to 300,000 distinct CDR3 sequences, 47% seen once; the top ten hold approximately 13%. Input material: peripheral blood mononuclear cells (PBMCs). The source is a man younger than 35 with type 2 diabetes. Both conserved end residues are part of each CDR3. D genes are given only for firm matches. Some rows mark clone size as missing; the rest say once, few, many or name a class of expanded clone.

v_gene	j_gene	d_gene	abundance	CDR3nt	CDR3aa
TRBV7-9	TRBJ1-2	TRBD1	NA	TGTGCCAGCAGCTTGTCGGGACAGAGAGGCTATGGCTACACCTTC	CASSLSGQRGYGYTF
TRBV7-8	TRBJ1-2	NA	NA	TGTGCCAGCAGTCCTCTCTTTAACTATGGCTACACCTTC	CASSPLFNYGYTF
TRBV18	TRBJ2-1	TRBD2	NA	TGTGCCAGCTCACCTTCTTCCGGGACTAGACGACGAAATGAGCAGTTCTTC	CASSPSSGTRRRNEQFF
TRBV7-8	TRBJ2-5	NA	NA	TGTGCCAGCAGCTTTGCCAGTCGAGAGACCCAGTACTTC	CASSFASRETQYF
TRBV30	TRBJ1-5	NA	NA	TGTGCCTGGAGGATTCAGCCCCAGCATTTT	CAWRIQPQHF
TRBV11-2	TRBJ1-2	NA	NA	TGTGCCAGCAGTACAGGGAGCGGCTATGGCTACACCTTC	CASSTGSGYGYTF
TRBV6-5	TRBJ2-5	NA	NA	TGTGCCAGCGCCCATGGCGGCTACCAAGAGACCCAGTACTTC	CASAHGGYQETQYF
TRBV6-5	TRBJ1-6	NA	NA	TGTGCCAGCAGTTACTCGTTGGGCGGGGGGGGTAATTCACCCCTCCACTTT	CASSYSLGGGGNSPLHF
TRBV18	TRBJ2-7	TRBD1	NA	TGTGCCAGCTCACCCAGACAGGGGATCTACGAGCAGTACTTC	CASSPRQGIYEQYF
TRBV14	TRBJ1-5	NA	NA	TGTGCCAGCAGCCAAGATCGGATGACATTCAATCAGCCCCAGCATTTT	CASSQDRMTFNQPQHF
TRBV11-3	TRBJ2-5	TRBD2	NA	TGTGCCAGCAGCGGGAGGGTTCAAGAGACCCAGTACTTC	CASSGRVQETQYF
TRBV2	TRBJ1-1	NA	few	TGTGCCAGCAGTCCCCCCCGTAAGACTGAAGCTTTCTTT	CASSPPRKTEAFF
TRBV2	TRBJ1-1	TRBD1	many	TGTGCCAGCAGTGATCCAGCAGGGGGGAACACTGAAGCTTTCTTT	CASSDPAGGNTEAFF
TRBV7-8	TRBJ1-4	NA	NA	TGTGCCAGCAGCTTACTGTTAGGGTCGACTAATGAAAAACTGTTTTTT	CASSLLLGSTNEKLFF
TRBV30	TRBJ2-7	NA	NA	TGTGCCAGTAGTTTTGGGGCGGGCACCCCTGAGCAGTACTTC	CASSFGAGTPEQYF
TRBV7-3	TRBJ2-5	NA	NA	TGTGCCAGCAGCTTAAACGAGCACCAAGAGACCCAGTACTTC	CASSLNEHQETQYF
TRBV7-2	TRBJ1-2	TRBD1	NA	TGTGCCAGCGCGACAGGGCCAGCTAACTATGGCTACACCTTC	CASATGPANYGYTF
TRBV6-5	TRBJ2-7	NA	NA	TGTGCCAGCAGTCGACAGCCGAACCCCACGTACGAGCAGTACTTC	CASSRQPNPTYEQYF
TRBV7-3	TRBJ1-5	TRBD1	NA	TGTGCCAGCAGCGCCTTGACAGGGACCAATCAGCCCCAGCATTTT	CASSALTGTNQPQHF
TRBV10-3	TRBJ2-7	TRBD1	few	TGTGCCATCAGTGAGTTGGGACAGGCTCCCTACGAGCAGTACTTC	CAISELGQAPYEQYF
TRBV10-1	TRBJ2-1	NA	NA	TGCGCCAGCAGCCCTCCGACAGCGGACAATGAGCAGTTCTTT	CASSPPTADNEQFF
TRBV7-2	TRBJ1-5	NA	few	TGTGCCAGCAGCTTGGGTTCGCGCAGTAATCAGCCCCAGCATTTT	CASSLGSRSNQPQHF
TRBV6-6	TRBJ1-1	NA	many	TGTGCCAGCAGTGGGACGGGGTTT	CASSGTGF
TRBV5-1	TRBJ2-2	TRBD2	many	TGCGCCAGCAGCTTGTTGGGACTAGCGGGAGTCGCGAACACCGGGGAGCTGTTTTTT	CASSLLGLAGVANTGELFF
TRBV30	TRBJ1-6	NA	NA	TGTGCCTGGAGTGTATCCAGCTTCGATAATTCACCCCTCCACTTT	CAWSVSSFDNSPLHF
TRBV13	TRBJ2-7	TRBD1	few	TGTGCCAGCAGCTTGACGGGACAGGGGGCACGGTACGAGCAGTACTTC	CASSLTGQGARYEQYF
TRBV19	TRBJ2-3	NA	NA	TGTGCCAGTAGTAGTGATTCCCTACGGGAGCTTGGCACAGATACGCAGTATTTT	CASSSDSLRELGTDTQYF
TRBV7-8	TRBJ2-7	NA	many	TGTGCCAGCAGCTTAGAGTGGGCCCCAAGTTTTGGGCAGTACTTC	CASSLEWAPSFGQYF
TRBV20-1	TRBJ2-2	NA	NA	TGCAGTGCTAGAGTGGGGGCCGGGGAGCTGTTTTTT	CSARVGAGELFF
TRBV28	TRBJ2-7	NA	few	TGTGCCAGCAGTTTATTAGGGGAATTGGTCGGGGAGCAGTACTTC	CASSLLGELVGEQYF
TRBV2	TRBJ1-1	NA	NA	TGTGCCAGCAGTGAGAAGGGGAGGAACACTGAAGCTTTCTTT	CASSEKGRNTEAFF
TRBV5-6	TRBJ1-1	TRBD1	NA	TGTGCCAGCAGCTTTGCCGGGACAGCTGCTTTCTTT	CASSFAGTAAFF
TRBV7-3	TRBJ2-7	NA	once	TGTGCCAGCAGCTTAGGGGTAGATCGCGAGCAGTACTTC	CASSLGVDREQYF
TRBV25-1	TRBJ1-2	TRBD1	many	TGTGCCAGCAGGGATGACAGGGGATATGGCTACACCTTC	CASRDDRGYGYTF
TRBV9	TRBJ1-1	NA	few	TGTGCCAGCAGCGTAGACAGCCTGAACACTGAAGCTTTCTTT	CASSVDSLNTEAFF
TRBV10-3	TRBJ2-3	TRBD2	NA	TGTGCCATCAGTGAGTCAGGGCGGGAGGCCTTCACAGATACGCAGTATTTT	CAISESGREAFTDTQYF
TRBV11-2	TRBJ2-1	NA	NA	TGTGCCAGCAGCTCGGGGGCAGGGGGACAGAATGAGCAGTTCTTC	CASSSGAGGQNEQFF